This TCR beta chain was recovered during a study of cytomegalovirus exposure and HLA in healthy donors. The PCR contained 60 Vbeta and 13 Jbeta primers. The repertoire was sequenced with immunoSEQ multiplex PCR; TCRdb's copy has only in-frame clones and lacks some. The sample contains about 140,000 clones, 80% to 90% of which appear only once. V was cut by 8 bases and J by 6 bases, with 14 bases left in between. There are 12 residues in the CDR3. CDR1 MNHNY and CDR2 SVGAGI come from the germline V gene (reference sequence). The sequence was collected from a woman aged 40 to 50 in good health and CMV-seropositive. The genes are TRBV6-6 and TRBJ2-7; no firm D call. Material for sequencing was PBMCs. CDR3 sequence reads: CASAQVKGEQYF. The CDR3 coding sequence is TGTGCCAGCGCTCAGGTAAAAGGCGAGCAGTACTTC.